What follows are 27 T cell receptor beta chains derived from one specimen sequenced in a study of a mutant IDH1 vaccine in newly diagnosed glioma. Clones were read by immunoSEQ multiplex PCR, and TCRdb kept only the in-frame ones, dropping some. This repertoire shows around 70,000 clones, around nine tenths found once; its top ten account for 2%. Regarding time point: week 35, safety follow-up. Doses comprised 300 ug of mutant IDH1 20-mer peptide each, plus topical imiquimod. No antigens are known for them. The sequencing here drew on PBMCs, taken from a glioma patient whose treatment included an IDH1 peptide vaccine. All receptors come from a man younger than 40 with glioma.

This sequence joins TRBV9 and TRBJ2-1, with D possibly TRBD2 on 5 matching bases. The germline V and J ends were trimmed by 0 bases and 3 bases, with 16 bases remaining between them. The CDR3 runs 17 residues. CDR1 is SGDLS and CDR2 is YYNGEE in the germline V gene. The CDR3: CASSVGDSRELYNEQFF. The CDR3 DNA follows: TGTGCCAGCAGCGTAGGAGACTCCCGGGAACTCTACAATGAGCAGTTCTTC.

This chain uses TRBV30 with TRBJ2-3; TRBD1 matches at 11 bases. In germline, CDR1 is GTSNPN, CDR2 SVGIG (reference sequence). The CDR3 runs 14 residues. Trimming at V came to 5 bases and at J to 3 bases, leaving 4 bases not matched to a gene. CDR3 in amino acids: CAWERDRGTDTQYF. DNA for the CDR3: TGTGCCTGGGAAAGGGACAGGGGGACAGATACGCAGTATTTT.

This chain uses TRBV5-5 with TRBJ1-1; D is uncertain. The CDR3 loop spans 14 amino acids. Deletions cut 0 bases from V and 1 base from J, with 7 bases between. The germline CDR1 and CDR2 sequences are SGHKS and YYEKEE (reference sequence). The CDR3, as DNA: TGTGCCAGCAGCTTGGGACGGAGGAACACTGAAGCTTTCTTT. It yields the protein CASSLGRRNTEAFF.

The gene calls are TRBV7-9 and TRBJ2-5; TRBD1 is a possible D gene (6 bases). The J call may not be correct, given that the DNA end is closer to TRBJ2-7. Germline V gene sequence: CDR1 SEHNR, CDR2 FQNEAQ (reference sequence). The CDR3 runs to 12 residues. This chain's CDR3 is CASSLEGGEQYF. In nucleotides, the CDR3 is TGTGCCAGCAGCTTAGAAGGGGGCGAGCAGTACTTC.

V usage is TRBV18 and J usage is TRBJ1-1; the D is unclear. The V gene's germline CDR1 is KGHSH and CDR2 LQKENI. V lost 3 bases and J 6 bases, leaving 14 bases between the germline ends. This CDR3 region has 14 residues. The CDR3 sequence is CASSPIATDPEAFF. DNA for the CDR3: TGTGCCAGCTCACCGATCGCGACCGACCCTGAAGCTTTCTTT.

The chain has TRBV19 and TRBJ1-3; D call uncertain. The germline V and J ends were trimmed by 6 bases and 2 bases, with 8 bases remaining between them. CDR3 length: 13 residues. The V gene's germline CDR1 is LNHDA and CDR2 SQIVND (reference sequence). DNA of the CDR3: TGTGCCAGTAGGGGCACCGCTGGAAACACCATATATTTT. As protein: CASRGTAGNTIYF.

The chain recombines TRBV18 with TRBJ1-5, with D unclear. V lost 5 bases and J lost 4, with 18 bases in between. In germline, CDR1 is KGHSH, CDR2 LQKENI. This CDR3 is 16 amino acids long. The CDR3 loop is CASSSESGWSNQPQHF. CDR3 in DNA: TGTGCCAGCTCATCAGAGTCAGGATGGAGTAATCAGCCCCAGCATTTT.

The chain recombines TRBV5-5 with TRBJ2-6; the D gene is possibly TRBD1 (5 bases). Germline CDR1 reads SGHKS; CDR2 reads YYEKEE (reference sequence). This CDR3 spans 17 amino acids. V lost 4 bases and J 0 bases, leaving 14 bases between the germline ends. The CDR3 protein is CASSPQQVNSGANVLTF. In DNA form, the CDR3 reads TGTGCCAGCAGCCCTCAACAGGTAAACTCTGGGGCCAACGTCCTGACTTTC.

The rearrangement links TRBV6-6 to TRBJ2-1, with 10 bases lining up with TRBD2. There are 16 residues in the CDR3. In germline, CDR1 is MNHNY, CDR2 SVGAGI (reference sequence). The trim removed 6 bases at V and 0 bases at J, leaving 5 bases unmatched. The CDR3 DNA reads as TGTGCCAGCAGGAGAGCGGGAGGGAGCTCCTACAATGAGCAGTTCTTC. As protein: CASRRAGGSSYNEQFF.

The chain uses TRBV7-9 and TRBJ2-3, with TRBD1 as a possible D gene (6 bases). The CDR3 totals 14 residues. Trimming pared 3 bases from V and 5 bases from J, leaving 12 bases between. The germline CDR1 and CDR2 sequences are SEHNR and FQNEAQ (reference sequence). Here the CDR3 reads CASSLTGRGDTQYF. DNA for the CDR3: TGTGCCAGCAGCTTGACAGGACGGGGAGATACGCAGTATTTT.

This chain joins TRBV7-8 and TRBJ2-1, with TRBD2 matching over 9 bases. CDR3 size: 15 residues. CDR1 and CDR2 (germline): SGHVS, FQNEAQ. The CDR3 bases are TGTGCTGGAGCAGCTTATAGCGGGAGAAGAAGTGAGCAGTTCTTC. Encoded protein: CAGAAYSGRRSEQFF.

This clone has just a few counts. V gene TRBV5-4 combines with J gene TRBJ1-2; D gene unclear. The germline V and J ends were trimmed by 4 bases and 2 bases, with 6 bases remaining between them. The CDR3 loop spans 12 amino acids. Per germline, CDR1 SGHNT and CDR2 YYREEE (reference sequence). The CDR3 DNA follows: TGTGCCAGCAGCATTGACAACTATGGCTACACCTTC. Translated, it gives CASSIDNYGYTF.

This chain joins TRBV2 and TRBJ2-7, with D tentatively TRBD1 or TRBD2 (5 bases each). The germline V and J ends were trimmed by 2 bases and 0 bases, with 17 bases remaining between them. Per the germline V gene, CDR1 is SNHLY and CDR2 is FYNNEI. The CDR3 has 17 residues. This CDR3 is CASSEWGREGYSYEQYF. CDR3 DNA: TGTGCCAGCAGTGAATGGGGACGTGAGGGATACTCCTACGAGCAGTACTTC. Drawing the rest from reference TRBV2 and TRBJ2-7, the complete variable domain is EPEVTQTPSHQVTQMGQEVILRCVPISNHLYFYWYRQILGQKVEFLVSFYNNEISEKSEIFDDQFSVERPDGSNFTLKIRSTKLEDSAMYFCASSEWGREGYSYEQYFGPGTRLTVT.

V and J are TRBV7-8 and TRBJ2-7, with 7 bases aligning to TRBD2. CDR3 length: 14 residues. Germline V lookup: CDR1 SGHVS, CDR2 FQNEAQ. The junction had 6 bases not matched to a gene; V was cut back by 5 bases and J by 2 bases. The CDR3 sequence: CASSLRAGPYEQYF. The CDR3, as DNA: TGTGCCAGCAGCCTCCGAGCGGGACCCTACGAGCAGTACTTC.

The DNA for the CDR3 is TGTGCCAGCAGTTACTCAGACAGGGGAATCGGGGAGCTGTTTTTT. Translated, it gives CASSYSDRGIGELFF. V usage is TRBV6-5 and J usage is TRBJ2-2; 8 bases fit TRBD1. Germline CDR1 reads MNHEY; CDR2 reads SVGAGI. V dropped 0 bases and J dropped 7; count of bases not matched to a gene: 4. This CDR3 contains 15 residues.

The rearrangement joins TRBV6-1 to TRBJ1-1; D is unresolved. This CDR3 is 14 amino acids long. The V end lost 7 bases, the J end lost 5 bases, and 17 bases lay between the germline ends. CDR1 MNHNS and CDR2 SASEGT come from the germline V gene. The CDR3 loop is CASKRTVDGTEAFF. The CDR3 DNA sequence: TGTGCCAGCAAAAGGACGGTGGATGGGACTGAAGCTTTCTTT.

The V gene is TRBV2, the J gene TRBJ1-5; the D gene is possibly TRBD1 (6 bases). The CDR3 has 13 amino acids. Deletions cut 7 bases from V and 5 bases from J, with 12 bases between. Germline V gene sequence: CDR1 SNHLY, CDR2 FYNNEI. This CDR3 is CASTGARHQPQHF. The DNA for the CDR3 is TGTGCCAGCACGGGGGCGCGTCATCAGCCCCAGCATTTT.

This clone appeared a few times. V is TRBV28 and J is TRBJ1-6, with TRBD1 as a possible D gene (6 bases). This CDR3 has 17 amino acids. The germline V gene encodes CDR1 MDHEN and CDR2 SYDVKM. V shed 4 bases and J shed 3 bases, with 16 bases lying between them. CDR3 protein: CASSSIEQGFYNSPLHF. CDR3 sequence (DNA): TGTGCCAGCAGTTCAATCGAACAGGGATTCTATAATTCACCCCTCCACTTT.

The chain combines TRBV7-8 with TRBJ2-3, with no clear D. Germline lookup yields CDR1 SGHVS and CDR2 FQNEAQ. The V end was cut by 5 bases, the J end by 5 bases, with 2 bases between. This CDR3 spans 10 amino acids. The DNA for the CDR3 is TGTGCCAGCAGCGGAGATACGCAGTATTTT. Protein product: CASSGDTQYF.

V gene TRBV5-1 combines with J gene TRBJ1-2; possibly TRBD1 for D (6 bases). V gave up 2 bases and J gave up 8 bases, with 19 bases separating them. The CDR3 is 15 amino acids. Germline CDR1 is SGHRS and CDR2 is YFSETQ. The CDR3 DNA follows: TGCGCCAGCAGCTTAGGGCCAACAGGGTCTGGAGGCTACACCTTC. This gives the protein CASSLGPTGSGGYTF.

This sequence joins TRBV9 and TRBJ2-5, with D maybe TRBD2 (5 bases). Trimming took 0 bases from V and 5 from J, leaving 14 bases between them. Germline V gene data show CDR1 as SGDLS and CDR2 as YYNGEE. This CDR3 is 15 amino acids long. The DNA of the CDR3 is TGTGCCAGCAGCGTAGACAGCGGTACCTCGGAGACCCAGTACTTC. This gives the protein CASSVDSGTSETQYF.

The chain carries TRBV28 and TRBJ1-5, with 8 nucleotides matching TRBD1. Germline V gene data show CDR1 as MDHEN and CDR2 as SYDVKM. The CDR3 runs to 15 residues. The trim removed 1 base at V and 5 bases at J, leaving 4 bases unmatched. Here the CDR3 reads CASSLLRQGHQPQHF. The CDR3 DNA follows: TGTGCCAGCAGTTTATTGAGACAGGGGCATCAGCCCCAGCATTTT. Combining the CDR3 with reference TRBV28 and TRBJ1-5 gives the whole variable domain DVKVTQSSRYLVKRTGEKVFLECVQDMDHENMFWYRQDPGLGLRLIYFSYDVKMKEKGDIPEGYSVSREKKERFSLILESASTNQTSMYLCASSLLRQGHQPQHFGDGTRLSIL.

The J gene is TRBJ2-3, the V gene TRBV27, with 8 positions matching TRBD1. Germline V gives CDR1 MNHEY, CDR2 SMNVEV (reference sequence). The CDR3 totals 13 residues. V lost 2 bases and J lost 8; bases outside the gene matches: 3. The CDR3 loop reads CASSLGQGGTQYF. The CDR3 nucleotides are TGTGCCAGCAGTTTAGGACAGGGTGGTACGCAGTATTTT.

This chain connects TRBV9 to TRBJ2-5; D is ambiguous. V was pared by 0 bases and J by 2 bases, with 8 bases between. The germline V gene encodes CDR1 SGDLS and CDR2 YYNGEE. This CDR3 has 14 residues. CDR3 DNA: TGTGCCAGCAGCGTAGATGCCAGACAAGAGACCCAGTACTTC. As protein: CASSVDARQETQYF.

The genes are TRBV5-1 and TRBJ2-3; D ambiguous. The CDR3 contains 13 residues. CDR1 SGHRS and CDR2 YFSETQ come from the germline V gene. Deletions cut 0 bases from V and 2 bases from J, with 4 bases between. The CDR3 DNA reads as TGCGCCAGCAGCTTGGGTATCACAGATACGCAGTATTTT. Amino acid sequence: CASSLGITDTQYF.

The chain carries TRBV10-2 and TRBJ1-1, with a possible D match to TRBD1 (5 bases). The CDR3 sequence is 15 residues long. The germline V gene has CDR1 WSHSY and CDR2 SAAADI. V was shortened by 6 bases and J by 1 base, with 15 bases between the two germline ends. This chain's CDR3 is CASRQKGLQNTEAFF. CDR3 in DNA: TGCGCCAGCAGACAAAAGGGACTGCAGAACACTGAAGCTTTCTTT.

This chain connects TRBV10-1 to TRBJ1-2; 9 bases fit TRBD1. The CDR3 extends over 17 amino acids. The germline V gene has CDR1 WNHNN and CDR2 SYGVQD (reference sequence). Trimming removed 7 bases from V and 8 bases from J; junction bases left unmatched: 20. CDR3 bases: TGCGCCAGCACGATTTCGGGTGGACAGGGGCCTTGGGACGGCTACACCTTC. This encodes CASTISGGQGPWDGYTF.